Reported below is one T cell receptor beta chain. Its target is unknown. Sequenced by immunoSEQ multiplex PCR; TCRdb stores in-frame clones only, minus some. Found here are about 1.5 million clones, 95% to 99% of them singletons; the top ten hold 0.45%. The data originate from a study of shared clonotypes between healthy human individuals. Overall study findings and caveats: Clonotypes which were not shared had lower generation probabilities than clonotypes that all four donors shared. Donors were few, which limited the genetic and exposure-history diversity represented.

Looked up from germline, CDR1 is MNHEY and CDR2 is SMNVEV (reference sequence). V was clipped by 3 bases and J by 3 bases, with 14 bases between them. This CDR3 comprises 15 residues. All participating donors were Caucasian adults from Nashville, Tennessee. The split of CD4+ cells yielded CD45RA+ naive and CD45RA-negative memory subsets. Material: naive CD4+ T cells sorted from blood. Subset defined: CD45RA+ positively selected. The source of this sequence is a man aged 25-45 years in good health. The chain carries TRBV27 and TRBJ1-1; D is unresolved. The CDR3 here is CASSFKGRWDTEAFF. CDR3 DNA: TGTGCCAGCAGTTTCAAAGGCAGGTGGGACACTGAAGCTTTCTTT.